This record looks at one TCR beta chain sequence and its context. The same CDR3 can be traced to other DNA sequences in this sample. The protocol was immunoSEQ multiplex PCR, while the TCRdb copy is restricted to in-frame clones and leaves out a portion. The table includes some 30,000 clones, 85% to 90% detected once. Germline V gene sequence: CDR1 GTSNPN, CDR2 SVGIG (reference sequence). There are 14 residues in the CDR3. V shed 0 bases and J shed 2 bases, with 8 bases lying between them. The sample comes from a study of PD-L1 blockade in urothelial cancer. Study background: Bladder-origin urothelial cancer in males covered about 85% of the roughly 29 patients. A median of about 140,000 T cells was found in the blood samples. Blood analysis occurred 3 weeks (second dose) and 6 weeks after treatment start.

The origin of this receptor is a man aged 50 to 59 with urothelial cancer. The sample was PBMCs, taken around atezolizumab (anti-PD-L1) treatment. V usage is TRBV30 and J usage is TRBJ1-5; D remains unclear. CDR3 DNA sequence: TGTGCCTGGAGTGTAAAGGGAGGCAATCAGCCCCAGCATTTT. It encodes CAWSVKGGNQPQHF.